These T cell receptor beta chains were read from a single sample in a study of technical replicates of blood from several donors. Only in-frame clones appear in the TCRdb table, and some are missing; sequencing was by immunoSEQ multiplex PCR. The sample holds fewer than 65,000 clones, 85% to 90% seen once. Sequencing used PBMCs. These receptors were taken from a human donor in good health. Some clones in this sample may be carry-over from other donors' samples. Each CDR3 is given with its conserved first and last residue. The order of the fields is V gene, J gene, D gene, clone size, CDR3 DNA, CDR3 protein. A D gene is named only where the DNA matches it firmly. Part of the rows lack a size; the others show once, few, many or a class for expanded clones.

V: TRBV6-5
J: TRBJ2-5
D: -
size: -
DNA: TGTGCCAGCAGTCCGAGGAGGGGGCGACAAGAGACCCAGTACTTC
CDR3: CASSPRRGRQETQYF

V: TRBV4-2
J: TRBJ2-7
D: -
size: -
DNA: TGTGCCAGCAGCCCAGCAGGCCCTTCCTACGAGCAGTACTTC
CDR3: CASSPAGPSYEQYF

V: TRBV6-5
J: TRBJ1-5
D: -
size: -
DNA: TGTGCCAGCAGTTACCGCGAAAATCAGCCCCAGCATTTT
CDR3: CASSYRENQPQHF

V: TRBV7-2
J: TRBJ2-5
D: -
size: -
DNA: TGTGCCAGCAGCTTAGCAGCCCAAGAGACCCAGTACTTC
CDR3: CASSLAAQETQYF

V: TRBV6-1
J: TRBJ1-2
D: TRBD1
size: -
DNA: TGTGCCAGCAGTGAATTGGCAGGGGGCTTCACCTACTATGGCTACACCTTC
CDR3: CASSELAGGFTYYGYTF

V: TRBV7-9
J: TRBJ2-1
D: TRBD2
size: -
DNA: TGTGCCAGCAGCTTAGCAAGCGGGAGGGGGGCTGAGCAGTTCTTC
CDR3: CASSLASGRGAEQFF

V: TRBV29-1
J: TRBJ2-7
D: -
size: once
DNA: TGCAGCGTTGAGACAGATCTCTCCTACGAGCAGTACTTC
CDR3: CSVETDLSYEQYF

V: TRBV19
J: TRBJ2-1
D: -
size: once
DNA: TGTGCCAGTAGTATGGGCGGGGTGAGGACGAATGAGCAGTTCTTC
CDR3: CASSMGGVRTNEQFF

V: TRBV15
J: TRBJ1-4
D: -
size: -
DNA: TGTGCCACCAGCACTACCATCGGGCAGGGGAGCGAAAAACTGTTTTTT
CDR3: CATSTTIGQGSEKLFF

V: TRBV30
J: TRBJ1-2
D: TRBD1
size: -
DNA: TGTGCCTCGTACCGGGACAGGGCGTTTTCCTATGGCTACACCTTC
CDR3: CASYRDRAFSYGYTF

V: TRBV7-2
J: TRBJ2-7
D: TRBD1
size: -
DNA: TGTGCCAGCAGCTTAGACCAGGGGACAGACGAGCAGTACTTC
CDR3: CASSLDQGTDEQYF

V: TRBV7-2
J: TRBJ1-1
D: -
size: -
DNA: TGTGCCAGCAGCTTAGAACCAGGGACTGAAGCTTTCTTT
CDR3: CASSLEPGTEAFF

V: TRBV9
J: TRBJ2-4
D: -
size: -
DNA: TGTGCCAGCAGCCAGACTAGTGGGAACATTCAGTACTTC
CDR3: CASSQTSGNIQYF

V: TRBV11-2
J: TRBJ2-7
D: -
size: once
DNA: TGTGCCAGCAGCTCAAAATCGGCCGGGACTGGGGCCTACGAGCAGTACTTC
CDR3: CASSSKSAGTGAYEQYF

V: TRBV25-1
J: TRBJ2-1
D: -
size: once
DNA: TGTGCCAGCAGCCCTGGAGGTTTGGATTACAATGAGCAGTTCTTC
CDR3: CASSPGGLDYNEQFF

V: TRBV5-1
J: TRBJ2-3
D: TRBD1
size: -
DNA: TGCGCCAGCGGCCGGGACAGGAAGACAGATACGCAGTATTTT
CDR3: CASGRDRKTDTQYF

V: TRBV28
J: TRBJ1-5
D: -
size: -
DNA: TGTGCCATACAGGGAAGTGCCAATCAGCCCCAGCATTTT
CDR3: CAIQGSANQPQHF

V: TRBV7-9
J: TRBJ2-7
D: -
size: -
DNA: TGTGCCAGCAGCCTCAGGTGGTCCTACGAGCAGTACTTC
CDR3: CASSLRWSYEQYF

V: TRBV5-8
J: TRBJ1-1
D: -
size: -
DNA: TGTGCCAGCATCCGAGAGGTTCTTTCGGGAGGAGCTTTCTTT
CDR3: CASIREVLSGGAFF

V: TRBV6-5
J: TRBJ2-5
D: -
size: -
DNA: TGTGCCAGCAGTCCTGGGCCCGCGGGAGAGACCCAGTACTTC
CDR3: CASSPGPAGETQYF

V: TRBV7-8
J: TRBJ1-3
D: -
size: few
DNA: TGTGCCAGCAGCCCCGATATTGCTCAGGGGAACACCATATATTTT
CDR3: CASSPDIAQGNTIYF

V: TRBV5-1
J: TRBJ2-4
D: TRBD2
size: -
DNA: TGCGCCAGCAGCTGGATAGCGGGAGAAGAAAACATTCAGTACTTC
CDR3: CASSWIAGEENIQYF

V: TRBV5-1
J: TRBJ2-3
D: TRBD1
size: -
DNA: TGCGCCAGCAGCTCGGGGACAGCGAGCACAGATACGCAGTATTTT
CDR3: CASSSGTASTDTQYF

V: TRBV6-5
J: TRBJ1-2
D: -
size: -
DNA: TGTGCCAGCAGTCCCCTCTCCCCAGCCGGGGGAGGCTACACCTTC
CDR3: CASSPLSPAGGGYTF

V: TRBV11-3
J: TRBJ2-1
D: -
size: -
DNA: TGTGCCAGCAGCTTAGCGGCGGGGAGGCATGAGCAGTTCTTC
CDR3: CASSLAAGRHEQFF

V: TRBV7-6
J: TRBJ1-6
D: -
size: once
DNA: TGTGCCAGCGAGATGGGGGGTGCCTATAATTCACCCCTCCACTTT
CDR3: CASEMGGAYNSPLHF

V: TRBV19
J: TRBJ1-1
D: TRBD1
size: -
DNA: TGTGCCAGTAGTATCCGGGACAGTTTCACTGAAGCTTTCTTT
CDR3: CASSIRDSFTEAFF

V: TRBV5-1
J: TRBJ1-1
D: TRBD1
size: -
DNA: TGCGCCAGCAGCCATATGGGACAGGGTGAAGGCACTGAAGCTTTCTTT
CDR3: CASSHMGQGEGTEAFF

V: TRBV7-3
J: TRBJ2-1
D: TRBD1
size: -
DNA: TGTGCCAGCAGCTTCGCAGGGGGCTTCAATGAGCAGTTCTTC
CDR3: CASSFAGGFNEQFF

V: TRBV4-1
J: TRBJ1-5
D: -
size: -
DNA: TGCGCCAGCAGCCAAGATCTAAATCAGCCCCAGCATTTT
CDR3: CASSQDLNQPQHF

V: TRBV2
J: TRBJ1-2
D: -
size: -
DNA: TGTGCCAGCATTACGCTTCCCGGTAACTATGGCTACACCTTC
CDR3: CASITLPGNYGYTF

V: TRBV5-4
J: TRBJ2-3
D: -
size: -
DNA: TGTGCCAGCAGGAAAGACGGGGGGCGATTGGATACGCAGTATTTT
CDR3: CASRKDGGRLDTQYF

V: TRBV7-8
J: TRBJ2-1
D: -
size: -
DNA: TGTGCCAGCAGCTTAAGTCGTGGACAGTACTACAATGAGCAGTTCTTC
CDR3: CASSLSRGQYYNEQFF

V: TRBV2
J: TRBJ2-1
D: -
size: -
DNA: TGTGCCAGCAGTGAGGTGGGGGGGCTCAATGAGCAGTTCTTC
CDR3: CASSEVGGLNEQFF

V: TRBV6-1
J: TRBJ1-6
D: TRBD1
size: -
DNA: TGTGCCAGCAGTGTGACAGGGAATAATTCACCCCTCCACTTT
CDR3: CASSVTGNNSPLHF

V: TRBV27
J: TRBJ1-3
D: -
size: -
DNA: TGTGCCAGCAGACAGGGCGGTGAAAACACCATATATTTT
CDR3: CASRQGGENTIYF

V: TRBV5-1
J: TRBJ2-3
D: -
size: -
DNA: TGCGCCAGCAGCTTACGGGAGCTAGATACGCAGTATTTT
CDR3: CASSLRELDTQYF

V: TRBV6-6
J: TRBJ2-1
D: TRBD2
size: -
DNA: TGTGCCAGCAGACATGGGACTAGCGCAACAAATGAGCAGTTCTTC
CDR3: CASRHGTSATNEQFF

V: TRBV4-3
J: TRBJ1-2
D: -
size: -
DNA: TGCGCCAGCAGCCAGGGGTCAGGGGATGGCTACACCTTC
CDR3: CASSQGSGDGYTF

V: TRBV30
J: TRBJ2-7
D: TRBD1
size: -
DNA: TGTGCCTGGAGCGTTTTGACAGGGGGCTACGAGCAGTACTTC
CDR3: CAWSVLTGGYEQYF

V: TRBV5-1
J: TRBJ1-3
D: TRBD1
size: -
DNA: TGCGCCAGCAGCCAAACAGGGGAATCAAACACCATATATTTT
CDR3: CASSQTGESNTIYF

V: TRBV21-1
J: TRBJ2-3
D: -
size: -
DNA: TGTGCCAGCAGCAAGGGGCCGGGCGAAGATACGCAGTATTTT
CDR3: CASSKGPGEDTQYF

V: TRBV30
J: TRBJ1-5
D: -
size: -
DNA: TGTGCCTGGAGTGTACGCGGGGGAGCGGGTCAGCCCCAGCATTTT
CDR3: CAWSVRGGAGQPQHF

V: TRBV20-1
J: TRBJ2-2
D: -
size: once
DNA: TGCAGTGCTACTATCACCGGGGAGCTGTTTTTT
CDR3: CSATITGELFF

V: TRBV7-3
J: TRBJ2-2
D: -
size: -
DNA: TGTGCCAGCAGCTTAGGTGGCAGGAACACCGGGGAGCTGTTTTTT
CDR3: CASSLGGRNTGELFF

V: TRBV7-2
J: TRBJ2-7
D: -
size: few
DNA: TGTGCCAGCAGCTTAGTGCAGGATCAGCAGTACTTC
CDR3: CASSLVQDQQYF

V: TRBV5-6
J: TRBJ2-7
D: TRBD2
size: -
DNA: TGTGCCAGCAGCCCACCCGGGACTAGCGGATCCTACGAGCAGTACTTC
CDR3: CASSPPGTSGSYEQYF

V: TRBV6-5
J: TRBJ2-1
D: TRBD2
size: -
DNA: TGTGCCAGCAGGACCGGGACTAGCGGGAACAATGAGCAGTTCTTC
CDR3: CASRTGTSGNNEQFF

V: TRBV19
J: TRBJ1-1
D: TRBD1
size: -
DNA: TGTGCCAGTAGTAAGCAGGGGGCGGGGGTTGCGATGAACACTGAAGCTTTCTTT
CDR3: CASSKQGAGVAMNTEAFF

V: TRBV6-4
J: TRBJ2-5
D: -
size: once
DNA: TGTGCCAGCAGTGAGGCGGCAACCCCCTCAGAGACCCAGTACTTC
CDR3: CASSEAATPSETQYF

V: TRBV12-5
J: TRBJ1-2
D: TRBD1
size: -
DNA: TGTGCTAGTGGTTTGGACAGGGGCTATGGCTACACCTTC
CDR3: CASGLDRGYGYTF

V: TRBV9
J: TRBJ2-7
D: -
size: -
DNA: TGTGCCAGCAGCGTAGGCGGCGGGACCTACGAGCAGTACTTC
CDR3: CASSVGGGTYEQYF

V: TRBV5-4
J: TRBJ1-6
D: -
size: -
DNA: TGTGCCAGCAGCTTTGGTGGTGCAGGCTTCGGTTCACCCCTCCACTTT
CDR3: CASSFGGAGFGSPLHF

V: TRBV4-3
J: TRBJ1-4
D: -
size: once
DNA: TGCGCCAGCAGCCAAGCATTACGGGGTGAAAAACTGTTTTTT
CDR3: CASSQALRGEKLFF